Below are 20 T cell receptor beta chains sequenced from a single sample in a study of blood T cell repertoires in COVID-19 (dated by TCRdb to about 2020). Libraries were made using the immunoSEQ multiplex PCR assay. What TCRdb holds here is the immuneACCESS table cut down to in-frame rearrangements. Part of the clones is not present; checked against another copy, under half of the missing clones reflect an unresolved V gene, and the others are unexplained. Present in this sample are some 190,000 clones, 75% to 90% of which were seen just once. Of the sample, around 7.8% is held by the ten largest clones. Sequenced sample: peripheral blood. These receptors were taken from a woman aged 55-69 years with acute or convalescent COVID-19.

This sequence joins TRBV27 and TRBJ2-1, with a possible D match to TRBD2 (5 bases). V was trimmed by 4 bases and J by 5 bases, leaving 15 bases between them. The V gene's germline CDR1 is MNHEY and CDR2 SMNVEV (reference sequence). This CDR3 comprises 15 residues. CDR3 sequence: CASSWTSPGDNEQFF. As DNA, the CDR3 is TGTGCCAGCAGTTGGACTTCTCCCGGTGACAATGAGCAGTTCTTC.

The chain employs TRBV5-1 and TRBJ2-1; TRBD2 matches at 8 bases. The V gene's germline CDR1 is SGHRS and CDR2 YFSETQ. The CDR3 consists of 16 residues. V lost 5 bases and J lost 4; bases outside the gene matches: 11. CDR3 sequence (DNA): TGCGCCAGCAGTGGACAGCGGGGGTTGACTTACAATGAGCAGTTCTTC. It translates to CASSGQRGLTYNEQFF. Filled out from reference TRBV5-1 and TRBJ2-1, the complete variable domain reads KAGVTQTPRYLIKTRGQQVTLSCSPISGHRSVSWYQQTPGQGLQFLFEYFSETQRNKGNFPGRFSGRQFSNSRSEMNVSTLELGDSALYLCASSGQRGLTYNEQFFGPGTRLTVL.

V usage is TRBV5-6 and J usage is TRBJ2-5; a weak D match, TRBD2 (6 bases). Germline V CDR1 and CDR2: SGHDT, YYEEEE. Trimming pared 3 bases from V and 4 bases from J, leaving 10 bases between. There are 13 residues in the CDR3. The CDR3 protein is CASSSVEGETQYF. The CDR3, as DNA: TGTGCCAGCAGCTCTGTGGAGGGAGAGACCCAGTACTTC. The entire variable domain, with the rest obtained from reference TRBV5-6 and TRBJ2-5, is as follows: DAGVTQSPTHLIKTRGQQVTLRCSPKSGHDTVSWYQQALGQGPQFIFQYYEEEERQRGNFPDRFSGHQFPNYSSELNVNALLLGDSALYLCASSSVEGETQYFGPGTRLLVL.

CDR3 region: CASSLQGAPGNTIYF. In nucleotides, the CDR3 is TGTGCCAGCAGTCTACAGGGGGCCCCTGGAAACACCATATATTTT. V and J are TRBV6-5 and TRBJ1-3; TRBD1 agrees at 9 bases. This CDR3 spans 15 amino acids. Germline V gene sequence: CDR1 MNHEY, CDR2 SVGAGI. J gave up 2 bases and V 5 bases, and 4 bases lay outside the gene matches.

The chain links TRBV5-8 to TRBJ2-5, with TRBD2 matching over 10 bases. J was trimmed by 6 bases and V by 0 bases; bases with no gene match: 5. The germline V gene has CDR1 SGHTS and CDR2 YDEGEE. The CDR3 is 15 residues long. CDR3 DNA: TGTGCCAGCAGCTTGGGCACTAGCGGGGTAAAGACCCAGTACTTC. Protein product: CASSLGTSGVKTQYF.

This clone was counted between two and nine times. For the CDR3, the DNA is TGTGCCAGCAGTTCCCTTGACAGGGAGAATCAGCCCCAGCATTTT. It yields the protein CASSSLDRENQPQHF. The chain links TRBV6-2 or TRBV6-3 to TRBJ1-5, with TRBD1 identical over 7 bases. CDR1 and CDR2 (germline): MNHEY, SVGEGT. The CDR3 runs to 15 residues. The J segment lost 4 bases and the V segment lost 4 bases, leaving 7 bases of the junction unmatched.

The chain couples TRBV7-9 to TRBJ1-1; weak D call: TRBD1 (5 bases). Germline lookup yields CDR1 SEHNR and CDR2 FQNEAQ (reference sequence). V gave up 3 bases and J gave up 0 bases, with 11 bases separating them. The CDR3 runs to 15 residues. CDR3 amino acids: CASSLVSGMNTEAFF. CDR3 nucleotide sequence: TGTGCCAGCAGCTTGGTTTCAGGGATGAACACTGAAGCTTTCTTT.

This clone was seen only a few times. The chain recombines TRBV11-2 with TRBJ1-4; D might be TRBD1 (5 bases). The CDR3 totals 14 residues. The V end lost 5 bases, the J end lost 7 bases, and 14 bases lay between the germline ends. The germline V gene has CDR1 SGHAT and CDR2 FQNNGV. This CDR3 reads CASSLGGVGEKLFF. The CDR3 coding sequence is TGTGCCAGCAGCCTTGGGGGGGTTGGTGAAAAACTGTTTTTT.

CDR3 DNA: TGTGCCAGCAGGCTAAGCGGTTACTCCTACGAGCAGTACTTC. It yields the protein CASRLSGYSYEQYF. This chain connects TRBV6-5 to TRBJ2-7, with D tentatively TRBD2 (5 bases). The CDR3 sequence is 14 residues long. CDR1 is MNHEY, CDR2 SVGAGI, per germline. V lost 6 bases and J lost 0, with 12 bases in between.

The V and J genes are TRBV6-6 and TRBJ1-1, with 7 bases identical to TRBD1. The ends lost 3 bases at V and 1 base at J; junction bases unmatched: 2. Germline loops: CDR1 MNHNY, CDR2 SVGAGI (reference sequence). This CDR3 is 14 amino acids long. Here the CDR3 reads CASSYTGANTEAFF. The DNA for the CDR3 is TGTGCCAGCAGTTATACAGGGGCGAACACTGAAGCTTTCTTT.

V gene TRBV24-1 combines with J gene TRBJ2-3; perhaps TRBD2 as D (6 bases). Germline loops: CDR1 KGHDR, CDR2 SFDVKD. The CDR3 has 14 amino acids. Between the trimmed V and J ends, which lost 6 bases and 6 bases, there was a span of 15 bases. Written as DNA, the CDR3 is TGTGCCACCAGTTCCCCCCTTCTAGCGGATACGCAGTATTTT. Its protein is CATSSPLLADTQYF.

The V call is TRBV10-2, the J call TRBJ1-2; D unresolved. The CDR3 loop spans 12 amino acids. Looked up from germline, CDR1 is WSHSY and CDR2 is SAAADI. V lost 3 bases and J 4 bases, leaving 6 bases between the germline ends. The CDR3 DNA reads TGCGCCAGCAGTGATAATTCCTATGGCTACACCTTC. Its translation: CASSDNSYGYTF.

This chain joins TRBV18 and TRBJ1-1, with D possibly being TRBD1 (6 bases). Germline V gives CDR1 KGHSH, CDR2 LQKENI. V was cut by 4 bases and J by 5 bases, with 11 bases left in between. The CDR3 length is 13 residues. Here the CDR3 DNA reads TGTGCCAGCTCACTACAGGGTGTGACTGAAGCTTTCTTT. Protein: CASSLQGVTEAFF.

V usage is TRBV6-5 and J usage is TRBJ1-1; TRBD1 agrees at 10 bases. After removal of 7 bases from V and 4 bases from J, the junction contained 6 bases not matched to a gene. Looked up from germline, CDR1 is MNHEY and CDR2 is SVGAGI. There are 14 residues in the CDR3. CDR3 protein: CASNRQGAGTEAFF. The CDR3 nucleotides read TGTGCCAGCAATCGACAGGGGGCCGGCACTGAAGCTTTCTTT.

The chain joins TRBV3-1 (or the pseudogene TRBV3-2) to TRBJ2-1; 7 nucleotides agree with TRBD2. Germline V lookup: CDR1 LGHDT, CDR2 YNNKEL (reference sequence). The CDR3 runs to 16 residues. Trimming removed 0 bases from V and 8 bases from J; junction bases left unmatched: 10. For the CDR3, the DNA is TGTGCCAGCAGCCAAGAGGGCGGGAGACGGGGGGATGAGCAGTTCTTC. It translates to CASSQEGGRRGDEQFF.

CDR3 loop: CASSVRAGFSSGANVLTF. The CDR3 DNA is TGTGCCAGTAGTGTCCGGGCAGGGTTTAGCTCTGGGGCCAACGTCCTGACTTTC. J is TRBJ2-6 and V is TRBV19; a possible D gene is TRBD1 (5 bases). The germline V and J ends were trimmed by 5 bases and 0 bases, with 17 bases remaining between them. Germline CDR1 is LNHDA and CDR2 is SQIVND (reference sequence). The CDR3 length is 18 residues. Together with reference TRBV19 and TRBJ2-6, the CDR3 gives the full variable domain: DGGITQSPKYLFRKEGQNVTLSCEQNLNHDAMYWYRQDPGQGLRLIYYSQIVNDFQKGDIAEGYSVSREKKESFPLTVTSAQKNPTAFYLCASSVRAGFSSGANVLTFGAGSRLTVL.

The J gene is TRBJ1-2, the V gene TRBV2, with TRBD1 matching over 8 bases. The CDR3 extends over 12 amino acids. Germline V lookup: CDR1 SNHLY, CDR2 FYNNEI. V was clipped by 4 bases and J by 8 bases; unmatched bases: 3. The CDR3 region is CASSGQGRGYTF. The CDR3 DNA follows: TGTGCCAGCAGTGGACAGGGGAGAGGCTACACCTTC.

This clone was seen just once. The rearrangement uses TRBV9 and TRBJ1-4; 8 bases align to TRBD1. This CDR3 has 15 residues. Losses at the gene ends were 3 bases for V and 2 bases for J; bases not matched to a gene: 3. Germline V gene lookup returns CDR1 SGDLS and CDR2 YYNGEE. DNA of the CDR3: TGTGCCAGCAGCGCGAGGACAGGGACTAATGAAAAACTGTTTTTT. As protein: CASSARTGTNEKLFF.

The chain uses TRBV19 and TRBJ2-3; D perhaps matches TRBD2 (6 bases). Germline V gene lookup returns CDR1 LNHDA and CDR2 SQIVND (reference sequence). V lost 10 bases, J lost 0 bases, and 14 bases lay in between. The CDR3 extends over 14 amino acids. This CDR3 is CATQWGTSTDTQYF. As DNA, the CDR3 is TGTGCCACTCAGTGGGGGACTAGCACAGATACGCAGTATTTT.

The chain carries TRBV27 and TRBJ1-5; D possibly corresponds to TRBD1 (6 bases). Germline V gives CDR1 MNHEY, CDR2 SMNVEV (reference sequence). The length of the CDR3 is 14 residues. V was cut by 0 bases and J by 4 bases, with 7 bases left in between. DNA for the CDR3: TGTGCCAGCAGTTTATCACAGGGAAATCAGCCCCAGCATTTT. Translated: CASSLSQGNQPQHF.